This record covers a single T cell receptor beta chain. Its antigen is currently unknown. The sample belongs to a study of CD4 T cells in relation to SARS-CoV-2 and coronaviruses. V was pared by 4 bases and J by 1 base, with 10 bases between. This CDR3 spans 14 amino acids. The germline CDR1 and CDR2 sequences are SEHNR and FQNEAQ (reference sequence). TCRdb's copy holds only in-frame clones and misses some; the assay was immunoSEQ multiplex PCR. The sample carries roughly 23,000 clones, about 73% recorded once. The unexposed donors gave CD4+ T cells in about 2010-2019, prior to COVID-19. Isolation of CD4+ T cells took place after around eleven days in culture.

The sequenced material came from CD4+ T cells from PBMCs, cultured in vitro. This clonotype originated in a human donor in good health. The chain couples TRBV7-9 to TRBJ1-1; D is possibly TRBD1 (5 bases). CDR3: CASSWGGSNTEAFF. The CDR3 nucleotides read TGTGCCAGCAGCTGGGGGGGGTCGAACACTGAAGCTTTCTTT. Together with reference TRBV7-9 and TRBJ1-1, the CDR3 gives the full variable domain: DTGVSQNPRHKITKRGQNVTFRCDPISEHNRLYWYRQTLGQGPEFLTYFQNEAQLEKSRLLSDRFSAERPKGSFSTLEIQRTEQGDSAMYLCASSWGGSNTEAFFGQGTRLTVV.